This T cell receptor beta chain derives from a study of T cell changes during pregnancy in multiple sclerosis. Some clones are missing from TCRdb's copy, which holds only in-frame ones; the method was immunoSEQ multiplex PCR. The profile shows around 56,000 clones, over 75% of them singletons. V dropped 5 bases and J dropped 3 bases, with 14 bases sitting between them. From germline, CDR1 is SEHNR and CDR2 FQNEAQ (reference sequence). The CDR3 sequence is 14 residues long. The TCR sequence derives from a female donor in good health, enrolled as a control in a pregnancy study. V is TRBV7-9 and J is TRBJ2-7; D is possibly TRBD1 (6 bases). The source material was peripheral blood, sampled in the first trimester of pregnancy. The CDR3 nucleotides are TGTGCCAGCAGCCTAGGACAGAGCCTCTACGAGCAGTACTTC. It codes for CASSLGQSLYEQYF.